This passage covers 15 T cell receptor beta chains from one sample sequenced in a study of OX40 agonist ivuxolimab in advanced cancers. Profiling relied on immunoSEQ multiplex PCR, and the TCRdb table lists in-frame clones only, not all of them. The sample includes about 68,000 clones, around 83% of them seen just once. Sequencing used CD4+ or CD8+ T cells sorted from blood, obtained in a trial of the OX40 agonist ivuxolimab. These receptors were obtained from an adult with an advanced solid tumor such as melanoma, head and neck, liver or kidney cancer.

CDR3 sequence reads: CASSSSSGVNEQFF. In DNA, the CDR3 is TGTGCCAGCAGCTCATCCTCAGGGGTCAATGAGCAGTTCTTC. The chain combines TRBV7-3 with TRBJ2-1, with D possibly being TRBD1 (6 bases). This CDR3 comprises 14 residues. Germline CDR1 SGHTA, CDR2 FQGTGA. Trimming stripped 4 bases from V and 6 bases from J, with 13 bases between.

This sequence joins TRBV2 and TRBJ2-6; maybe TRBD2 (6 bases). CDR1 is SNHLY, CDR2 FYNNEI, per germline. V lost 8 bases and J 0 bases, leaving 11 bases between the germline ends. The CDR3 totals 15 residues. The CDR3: CASGDFPSGANVLTF. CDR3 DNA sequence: TGTGCCAGCGGGGACTTTCCCTCTGGGGCCAACGTCCTGACTTTC.

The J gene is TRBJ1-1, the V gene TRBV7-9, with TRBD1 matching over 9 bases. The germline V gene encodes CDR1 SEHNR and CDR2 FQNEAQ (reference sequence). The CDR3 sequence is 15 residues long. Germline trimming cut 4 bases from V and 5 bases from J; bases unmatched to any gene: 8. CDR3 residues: CASSYGTGKSTEAFF. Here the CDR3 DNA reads TGTGCCAGCAGCTACGGGACAGGGAAGTCAACTGAAGCTTTCTTT.

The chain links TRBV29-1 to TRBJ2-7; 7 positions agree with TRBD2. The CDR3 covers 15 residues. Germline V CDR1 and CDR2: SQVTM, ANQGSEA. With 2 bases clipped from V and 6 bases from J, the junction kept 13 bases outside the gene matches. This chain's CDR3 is CSVESSGLRGTEQYF. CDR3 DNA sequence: TGCAGCGTTGAATCCTCGGGACTAAGGGGAACCGAGCAGTACTTC.

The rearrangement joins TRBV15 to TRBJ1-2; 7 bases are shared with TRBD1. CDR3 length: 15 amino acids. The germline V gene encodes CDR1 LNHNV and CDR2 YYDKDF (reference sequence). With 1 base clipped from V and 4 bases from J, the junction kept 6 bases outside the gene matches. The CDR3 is CATSRVAGGGYGYTF. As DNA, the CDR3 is TGTGCCACCAGCAGAGTGGCAGGGGGAGGCTATGGCTACACCTTC.

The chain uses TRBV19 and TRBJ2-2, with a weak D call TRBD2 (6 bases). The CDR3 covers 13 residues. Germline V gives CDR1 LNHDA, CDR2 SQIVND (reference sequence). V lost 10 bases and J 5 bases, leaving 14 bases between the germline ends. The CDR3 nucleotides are TGTGCCACCCACAACGGGGGAACCGGGGAGCTGTTTTTT. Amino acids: CATHNGGTGELFF.

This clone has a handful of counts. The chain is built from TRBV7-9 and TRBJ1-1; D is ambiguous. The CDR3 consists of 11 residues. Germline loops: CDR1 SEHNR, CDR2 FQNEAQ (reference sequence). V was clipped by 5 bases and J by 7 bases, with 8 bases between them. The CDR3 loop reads CASSPQIEAFF. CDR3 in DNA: TGTGCCAGCAGCCCCCAAATTGAAGCTTTCTTT.

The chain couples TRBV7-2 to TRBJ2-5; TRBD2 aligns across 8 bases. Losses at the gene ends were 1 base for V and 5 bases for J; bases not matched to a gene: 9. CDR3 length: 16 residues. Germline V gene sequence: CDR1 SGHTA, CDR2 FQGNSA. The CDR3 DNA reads TGTGCCAGCAGCTTAGTTGACGGGAGGGTTGGGGAGACCCAGTACTTC. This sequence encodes CASSLVDGRVGETQYF. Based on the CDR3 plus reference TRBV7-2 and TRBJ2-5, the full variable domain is GAGVSQSPSNKVTEKGKDVELRCDPISGHTALYWYRQSLGQGLEFLIYFQGNSAPDKSGLPSDRFSAERTGGSVSTLTIQRTQQEDSAVYLCASSLVDGRVGETQYFGPGTRLLVL.

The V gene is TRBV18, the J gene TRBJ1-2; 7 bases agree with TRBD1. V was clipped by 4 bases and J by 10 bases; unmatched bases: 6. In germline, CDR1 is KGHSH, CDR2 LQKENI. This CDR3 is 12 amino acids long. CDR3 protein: CASSLTGPDYTF. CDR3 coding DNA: TGTGCCAGCTCACTGACAGGGCCTGACTACACCTTC.

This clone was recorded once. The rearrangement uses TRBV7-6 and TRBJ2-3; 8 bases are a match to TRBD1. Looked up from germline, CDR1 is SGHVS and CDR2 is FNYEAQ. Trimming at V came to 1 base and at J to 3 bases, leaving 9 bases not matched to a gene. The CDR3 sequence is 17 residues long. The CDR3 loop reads CASSLGAGGDRTDTQYF. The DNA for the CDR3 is TGTGCCAGCAGCTTAGGGGCAGGGGGCGATAGGACAGATACGCAGTATTTT.

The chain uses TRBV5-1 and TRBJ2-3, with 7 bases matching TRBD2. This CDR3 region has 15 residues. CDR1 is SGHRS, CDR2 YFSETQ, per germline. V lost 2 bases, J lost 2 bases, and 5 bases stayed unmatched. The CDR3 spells CASSLAGMDTDTQYF. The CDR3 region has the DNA TGCGCCAGCAGCTTAGCGGGGATGGACACAGATACGCAGTATTTT. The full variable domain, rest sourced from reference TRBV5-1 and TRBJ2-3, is KAGVTQTPRYLIKTRGQQVTLSCSPISGHRSVSWYQQTPGQGLQFLFEYFSETQRNKGNFPGRFSGRQFSNSRSEMNVSTLELGDSALYLCASSLAGMDTDTQYFGPGTRLTVL.

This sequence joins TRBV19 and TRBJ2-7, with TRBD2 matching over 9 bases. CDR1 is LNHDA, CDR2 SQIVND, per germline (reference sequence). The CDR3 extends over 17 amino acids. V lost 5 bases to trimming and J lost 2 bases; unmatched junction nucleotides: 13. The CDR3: CASSEPRGLAGTYEQYF. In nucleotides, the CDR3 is TGTGCCAGTAGTGAACCTCGAGGCCTAGCGGGAACCTACGAGCAGTACTTC.

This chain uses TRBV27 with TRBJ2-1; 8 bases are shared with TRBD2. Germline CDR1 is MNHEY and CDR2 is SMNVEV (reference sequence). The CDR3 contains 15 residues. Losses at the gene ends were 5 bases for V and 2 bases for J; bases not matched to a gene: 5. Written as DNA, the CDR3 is TGTGCCAGCAGTATAGCGGGGTCGACCTACAATGAGCAGTTCTTC. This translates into CASSIAGSTYNEQFF.

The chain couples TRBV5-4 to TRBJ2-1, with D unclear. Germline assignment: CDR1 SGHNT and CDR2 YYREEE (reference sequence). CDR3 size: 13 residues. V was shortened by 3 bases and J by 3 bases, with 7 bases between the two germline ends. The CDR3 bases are TGTGCCAGCAGCTATGCAGACTACAATGAGCAGTTCTTC. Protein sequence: CASSYADYNEQFF. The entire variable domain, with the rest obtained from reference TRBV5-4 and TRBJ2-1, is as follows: ETGVTQSPTHLIKTRGQQVTLRCSSQSGHNTVSWYQQALGQGPQFIFQYYREEENGRGNFPPRFSGLQFPNYSSELNVNALELDDSALYLCASSYADYNEQFFGPGTRLTVL.

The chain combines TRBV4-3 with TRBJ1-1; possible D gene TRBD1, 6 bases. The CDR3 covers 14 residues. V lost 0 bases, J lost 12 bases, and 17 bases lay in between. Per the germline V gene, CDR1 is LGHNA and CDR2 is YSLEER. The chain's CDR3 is CASSQDFRGALTFF. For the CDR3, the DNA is TGCGCCAGCAGCCAAGACTTTCGGGGGGCTTTGACTTTCTTT.